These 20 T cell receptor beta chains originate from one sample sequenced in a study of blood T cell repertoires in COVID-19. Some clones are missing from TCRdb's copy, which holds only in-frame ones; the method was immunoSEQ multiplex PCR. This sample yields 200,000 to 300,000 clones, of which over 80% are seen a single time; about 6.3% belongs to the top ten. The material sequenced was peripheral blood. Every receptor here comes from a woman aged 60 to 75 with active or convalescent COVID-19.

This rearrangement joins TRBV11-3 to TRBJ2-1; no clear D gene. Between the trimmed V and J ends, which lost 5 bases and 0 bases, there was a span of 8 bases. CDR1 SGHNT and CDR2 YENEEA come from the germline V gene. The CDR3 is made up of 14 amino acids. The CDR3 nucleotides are TGTGCCAGCAGCGGTCTCAGCTCCTACAATGAGCAGTTCTTC. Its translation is CASSGLSSYNEQFF.

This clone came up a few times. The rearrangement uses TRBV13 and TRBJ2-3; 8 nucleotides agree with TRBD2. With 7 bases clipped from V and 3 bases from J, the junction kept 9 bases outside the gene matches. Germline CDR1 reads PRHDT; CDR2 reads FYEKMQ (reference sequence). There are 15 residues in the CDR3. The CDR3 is CASTLSGGGTDTQYF. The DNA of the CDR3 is TGTGCCAGCACCCTATCCGGGGGGGGGACAGATACGCAGTATTTT.

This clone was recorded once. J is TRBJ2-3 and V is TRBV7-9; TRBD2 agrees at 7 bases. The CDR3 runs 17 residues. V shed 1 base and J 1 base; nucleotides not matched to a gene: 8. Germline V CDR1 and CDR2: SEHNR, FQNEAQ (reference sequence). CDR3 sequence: CASSLGGRGTRTDTQYF. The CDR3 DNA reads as TGTGCCAGCAGCTTAGGCGGGCGGGGGACCCGCACAGATACGCAGTATTTT.

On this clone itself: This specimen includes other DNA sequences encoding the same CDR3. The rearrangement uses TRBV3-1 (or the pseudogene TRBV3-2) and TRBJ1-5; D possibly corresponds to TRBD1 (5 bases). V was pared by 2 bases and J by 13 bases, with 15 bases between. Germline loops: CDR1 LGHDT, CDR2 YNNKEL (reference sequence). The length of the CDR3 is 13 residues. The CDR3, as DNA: TGTGCCAGCAGCCAATCTCAGGGCCAACCTCAGCATTTT. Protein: CASSQSQGQPQHF.

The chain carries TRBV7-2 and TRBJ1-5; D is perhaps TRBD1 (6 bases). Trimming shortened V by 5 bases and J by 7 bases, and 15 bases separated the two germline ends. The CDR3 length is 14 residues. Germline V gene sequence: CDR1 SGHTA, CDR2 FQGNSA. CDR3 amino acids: CASSPEAGVQPQHF. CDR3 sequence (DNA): TGTGCCAGCAGCCCCGAGGCAGGGGTGCAGCCCCAGCATTTT.

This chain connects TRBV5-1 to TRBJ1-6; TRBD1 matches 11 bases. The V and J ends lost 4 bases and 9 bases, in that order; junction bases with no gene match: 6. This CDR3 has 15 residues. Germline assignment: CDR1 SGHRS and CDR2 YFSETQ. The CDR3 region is CASSQGTGGLSPLHF. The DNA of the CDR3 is TGCGCCAGCAGCCAAGGGACAGGGGGACTTTCACCCCTCCACTTT.

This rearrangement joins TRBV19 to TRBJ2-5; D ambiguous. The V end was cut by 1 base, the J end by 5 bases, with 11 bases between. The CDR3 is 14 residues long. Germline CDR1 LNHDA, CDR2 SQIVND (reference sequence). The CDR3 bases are TGTGCCAGTAGTATAGGTACAGCCGGCGAGACCCAGTACTTC. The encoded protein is CASSIGTAGETQYF.

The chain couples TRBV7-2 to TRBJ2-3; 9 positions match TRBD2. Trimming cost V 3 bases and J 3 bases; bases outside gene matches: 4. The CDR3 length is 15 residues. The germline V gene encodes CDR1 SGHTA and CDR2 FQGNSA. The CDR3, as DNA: TGTGCCAGCAGCTTTCGAAGCGGGAGGACAGATACGCAGTATTTT. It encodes CASSFRSGRTDTQYF.

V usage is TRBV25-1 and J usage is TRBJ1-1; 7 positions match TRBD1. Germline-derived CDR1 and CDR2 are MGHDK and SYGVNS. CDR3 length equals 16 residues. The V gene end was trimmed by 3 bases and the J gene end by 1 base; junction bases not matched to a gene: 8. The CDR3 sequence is CASSDLGGQKNTEAFF. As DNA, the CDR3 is TGTGCCAGCAGTGACCTCGGGGGACAGAAGAACACTGAAGCTTTCTTT.

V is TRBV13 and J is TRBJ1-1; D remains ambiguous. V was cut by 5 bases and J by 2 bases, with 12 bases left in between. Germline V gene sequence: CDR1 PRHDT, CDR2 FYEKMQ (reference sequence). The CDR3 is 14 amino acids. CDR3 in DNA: TGTGCCAGCAGCCTAAGACATACTAACACTGAAGCTTTCTTT. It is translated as CASSLRHTNTEAFF. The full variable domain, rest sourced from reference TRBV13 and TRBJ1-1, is AAGVIQSPRHLIKEKRETATLKCYPIPRHDTVYWYQQGPGQDPQFLISFYEKMQSDKGSIPDRFSAQQFSDYHSELNMSSLELGDSALYFCASSLRHTNTEAFFGQGTRLTVV.

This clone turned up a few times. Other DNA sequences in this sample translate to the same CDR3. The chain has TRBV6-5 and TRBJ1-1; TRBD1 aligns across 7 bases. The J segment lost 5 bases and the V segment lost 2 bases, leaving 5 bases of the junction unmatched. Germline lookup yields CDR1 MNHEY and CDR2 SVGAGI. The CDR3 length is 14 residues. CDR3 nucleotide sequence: TGTGCCAGCAGTTACACTACAGGGGATACTGAAGCTTTCTTT. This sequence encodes CASSYTTGDTEAFF.

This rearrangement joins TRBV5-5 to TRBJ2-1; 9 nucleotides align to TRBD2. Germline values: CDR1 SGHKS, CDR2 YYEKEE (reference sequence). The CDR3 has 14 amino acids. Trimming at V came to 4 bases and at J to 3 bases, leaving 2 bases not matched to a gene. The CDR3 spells CASSLTSGYNEQFF. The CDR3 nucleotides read TGTGCCAGCAGCCTGACTAGCGGCTACAATGAGCAGTTCTTC. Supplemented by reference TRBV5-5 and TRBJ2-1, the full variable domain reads DAGVTQSPTHLIKTRGQQVTLRCSPISGHKSVSWYQQVLGQGPQFIFQYYEKEERGRGNFPDRFSARQFPNYSSELNVNALLLGDSALYLCASSLTSGYNEQFFGPGTRLTVL.

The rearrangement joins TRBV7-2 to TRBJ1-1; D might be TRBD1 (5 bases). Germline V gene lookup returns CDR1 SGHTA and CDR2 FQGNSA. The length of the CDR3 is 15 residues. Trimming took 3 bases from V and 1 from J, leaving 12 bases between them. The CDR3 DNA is TGTGCCAGCAGCTTGCGGGGGGGACCGAACACTGAAGCTTTCTTT. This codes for CASSLRGGPNTEAFF.

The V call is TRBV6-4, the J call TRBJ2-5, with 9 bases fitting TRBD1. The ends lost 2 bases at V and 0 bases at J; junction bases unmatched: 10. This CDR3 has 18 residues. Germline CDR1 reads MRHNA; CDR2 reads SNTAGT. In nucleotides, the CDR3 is TGTGCCAGCAGTGACGAGGTGGATGGACAGGGGTACCAAGAGACCCAGTACTTC. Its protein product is CASSDEVDGQGYQETQYF.

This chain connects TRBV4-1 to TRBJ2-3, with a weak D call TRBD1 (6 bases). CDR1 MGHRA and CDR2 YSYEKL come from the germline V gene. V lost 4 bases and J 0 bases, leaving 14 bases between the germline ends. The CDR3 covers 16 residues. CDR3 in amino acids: CASSRWTASSTDTQYF. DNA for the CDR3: TGCGCCAGCAGCCGCTGGACAGCCTCTAGCACAGATACGCAGTATTTT.

CDR3 residues: CASSKGQLLSYEQYV. The CDR3 nucleotides read TGTGCCAGCAGTAAGGGACAGCTTCTCTCCTACGAGCAGTACGTC. The V and J genes are TRBV28 and TRBJ2-7; 7 nucleotides line up with TRBD1. The CDR3 is 15 amino acids. The V gene end was trimmed by 5 bases and the J gene end by 0 bases; junction bases not matched to a gene: 7. CDR1 is MDHEN, CDR2 SYDVKM, per germline.

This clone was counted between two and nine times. The CDR3 DNA is TGTGCCAGTAGTTGGACTAGCGACTCCTACGAGCAGTACTTC. It yields the protein CASSWTSDSYEQYF. The gene calls are TRBV19 and TRBJ2-7; 9 bases line up with TRBD2. After removal of 5 bases from V and 0 bases from J, the junction contained 2 bases not matched to a gene. Germline V gene sequence: CDR1 LNHDA, CDR2 SQIVND (reference sequence). The CDR3 has 14 residues.

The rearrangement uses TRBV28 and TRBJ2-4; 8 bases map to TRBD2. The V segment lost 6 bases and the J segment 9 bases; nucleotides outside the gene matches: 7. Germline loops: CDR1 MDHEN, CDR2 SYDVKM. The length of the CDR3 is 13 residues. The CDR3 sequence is CASSSGGALIQYF. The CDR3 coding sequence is TGTGCCAGCAGCTCCGGGGGGGCGCTCATTCAGTACTTC.

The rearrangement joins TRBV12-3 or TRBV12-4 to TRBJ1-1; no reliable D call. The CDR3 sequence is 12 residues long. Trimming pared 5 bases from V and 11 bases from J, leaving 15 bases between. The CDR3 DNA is TGTGCCAGCAGTAAAAGGCCTTCCGGGGCTTTCTTT. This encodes CASSKRPSGAFF.

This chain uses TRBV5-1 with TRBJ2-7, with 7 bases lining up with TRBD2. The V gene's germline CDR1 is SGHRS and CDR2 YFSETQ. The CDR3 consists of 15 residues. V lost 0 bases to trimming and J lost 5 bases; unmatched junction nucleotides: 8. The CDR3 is CASSLAWGRADEQYF. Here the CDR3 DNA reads TGCGCCAGCAGCTTGGCCTGGGGGAGGGCCGACGAGCAGTACTTC. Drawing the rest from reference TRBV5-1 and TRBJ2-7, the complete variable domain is KAGVTQTPRYLIKTRGQQVTLSCSPISGHRSVSWYQQTPGQGLQFLFEYFSETQRNKGNFPGRFSGRQFSNSRSEMNVSTLELGDSALYLCASSLAWGRADEQYFGPGTRLTVT.